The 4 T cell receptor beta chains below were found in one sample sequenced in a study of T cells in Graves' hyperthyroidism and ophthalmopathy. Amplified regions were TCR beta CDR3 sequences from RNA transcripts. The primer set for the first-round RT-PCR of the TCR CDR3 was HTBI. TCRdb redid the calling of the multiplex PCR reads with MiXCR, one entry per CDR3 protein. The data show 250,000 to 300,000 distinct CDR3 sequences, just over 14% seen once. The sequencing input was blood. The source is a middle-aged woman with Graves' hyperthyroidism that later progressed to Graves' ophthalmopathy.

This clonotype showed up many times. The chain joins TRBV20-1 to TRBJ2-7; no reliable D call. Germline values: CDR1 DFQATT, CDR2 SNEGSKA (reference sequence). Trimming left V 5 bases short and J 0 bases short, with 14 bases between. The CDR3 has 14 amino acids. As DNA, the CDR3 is TGCAGTGCTCCGGACCATTCGAACTCCTACGAGCAGTACTTC. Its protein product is CSAPDHSNSYEQYF.

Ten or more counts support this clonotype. For the CDR3, the DNA is TGTGCCAGCAGTTATGTACTAGCGGGAGCTAGGGATACGCAGTATTTT. Its translation is CASSYVLAGARDTQYF. J is TRBJ2-3 and V is TRBV28; 11 bases match TRBD2. This CDR3 contains 16 residues. Trimming cost V 4 bases and J 6 bases; bases outside gene matches: 9. Germline lookup yields CDR1 MDHEN and CDR2 SYDVKM.

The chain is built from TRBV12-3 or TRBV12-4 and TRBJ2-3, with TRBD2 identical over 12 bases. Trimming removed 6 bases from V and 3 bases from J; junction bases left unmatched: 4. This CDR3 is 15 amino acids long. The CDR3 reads CASREGLAGTDTQYF. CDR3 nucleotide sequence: TGTGCCAGCAGAGAGGGACTAGCGGGTACAGATACGCAGTATTTT.

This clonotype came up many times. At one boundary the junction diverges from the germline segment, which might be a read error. This CDR3 reads CANSIQGNPEAFF. The CDR3 DNA reads as TGTGCCAACAGTATACAGGGTAACCCTGAAGCTTTCTTT. The chain couples TRBV12-3 or TRBV12-4 to TRBJ1-1; a weak D match, TRBD1 (6 bases). The CDR3 runs 13 residues.